This T cell receptor beta chain was recorded in a study of cytomegalovirus exposure and HLA in healthy donors. Regarding the study as a whole: Sequencing had likely introduced a cluster of highly shared sequence variants as an artifact.

A word on this clone: The antigen is not known.

PCR used 60 Vbeta primers and 13 Jbeta primers. The method was immunoSEQ multiplex PCR; TCRdb's version includes in-frame clones alone and lacks a portion of them. The table lists under 150,000 clones, 65% to 85% of them singletons. The germline V gene encodes CDR1 LGHNA and CDR2 YNFKEQ. The CDR3 is 15 residues long. Trimming removed 4 bases from V and 0 bases from J; junction bases left unmatched: 6. The genes are TRBV4-2 and TRBJ2-7, with 7 bases aligning to TRBD1. The sequenced sample consisted of PBMCs. The source is a male donor in good health and CMV-seronegative. The CDR3 DNA reads TGTGCCAGCAGCCCTACAGGGGTCAACTCCTACGAGCAGTACTTC. It codes for CASSPTGVNSYEQYF.